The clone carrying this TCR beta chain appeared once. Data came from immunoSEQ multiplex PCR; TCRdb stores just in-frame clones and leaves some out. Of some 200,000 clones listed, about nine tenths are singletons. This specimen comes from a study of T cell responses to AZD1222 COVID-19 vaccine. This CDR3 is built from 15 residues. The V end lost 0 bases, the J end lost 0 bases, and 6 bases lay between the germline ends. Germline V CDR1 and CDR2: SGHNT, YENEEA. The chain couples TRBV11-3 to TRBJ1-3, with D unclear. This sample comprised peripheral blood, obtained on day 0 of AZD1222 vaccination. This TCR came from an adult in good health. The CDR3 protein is CASSLEVSSGNTIYF. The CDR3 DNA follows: TGTGCCAGCAGCTTAGAGGTATCCTCTGGAAACACCATATATTTT. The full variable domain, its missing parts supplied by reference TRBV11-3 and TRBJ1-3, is EAGVVQSPRYKIIEKKQPVAFWCNPISGHNTLYWYLQNLGQGPELLIRYENEEAVDDSQLPKDRFSAERLKGVDSTLKIQPAELGDSAVYLCASSLEVSSGNTIYFGEGSWLTVV.